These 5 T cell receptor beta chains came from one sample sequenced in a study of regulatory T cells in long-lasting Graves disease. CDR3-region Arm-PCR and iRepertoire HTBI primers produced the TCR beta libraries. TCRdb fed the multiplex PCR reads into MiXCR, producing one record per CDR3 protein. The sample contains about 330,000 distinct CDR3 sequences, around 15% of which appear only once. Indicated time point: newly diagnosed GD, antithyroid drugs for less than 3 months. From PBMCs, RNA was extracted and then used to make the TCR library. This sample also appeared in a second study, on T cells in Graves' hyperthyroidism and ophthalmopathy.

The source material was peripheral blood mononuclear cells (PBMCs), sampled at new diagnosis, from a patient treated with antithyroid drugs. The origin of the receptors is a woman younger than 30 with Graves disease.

Here the CDR3 reads CASSPTGTTNTDTQYF. The DNA for the CDR3 is TGTGCCAGCAGTCCCACCGGGACGACTAACACAGATACGCAGTATTTT. The rearrangement joins TRBV5-6 to TRBJ2-3; tentatively, D is TRBD1 or TRBD2 (5 bases each). The CDR3 covers 16 residues. CDR1 and CDR2 (germline): SGHDT, YYEEEE. Trimming left V 5 bases short and J 2 bases short, with 18 bases between.

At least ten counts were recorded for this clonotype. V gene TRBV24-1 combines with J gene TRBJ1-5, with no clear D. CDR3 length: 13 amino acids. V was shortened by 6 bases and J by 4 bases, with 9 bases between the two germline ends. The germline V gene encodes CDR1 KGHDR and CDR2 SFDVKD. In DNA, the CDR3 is TGTGCCACCAGTAGAGGGATGAATCAGCCCCAGCATTTT. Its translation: CATSRGMNQPQHF.

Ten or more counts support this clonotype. The chain's CDR3 is CASSRDRDFGNIQYF. The DNA of the CDR3 is TGTGCCAGCAGCCGGGACAGGGATTTTGGAAACATTCAGTACTTC. This rearrangement joins TRBV3-1 to TRBJ2-4; 9 nucleotides line up with TRBD1. The CDR3 totals 15 residues. The trim removed 4 bases at V and 6 bases at J, leaving 7 bases unmatched. Germline lookup yields CDR1 LGHDT and CDR2 YNNKEL (reference sequence).

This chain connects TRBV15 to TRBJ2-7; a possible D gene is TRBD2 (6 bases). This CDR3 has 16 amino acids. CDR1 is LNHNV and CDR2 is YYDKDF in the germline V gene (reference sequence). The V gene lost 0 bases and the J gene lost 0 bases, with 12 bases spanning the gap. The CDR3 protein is CATSREPAGSSYEQYF. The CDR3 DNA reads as TGTGCCACCAGCAGAGAGCCCGCGGGAAGCTCCTACGAGCAGTACTTC.

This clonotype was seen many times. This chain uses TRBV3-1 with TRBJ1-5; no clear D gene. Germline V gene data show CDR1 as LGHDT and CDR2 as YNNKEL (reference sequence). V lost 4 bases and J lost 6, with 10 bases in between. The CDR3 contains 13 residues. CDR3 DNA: TGTGCCAGCAGCCGAGGGTATGGTCAGCCCCAGCATTTT. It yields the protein CASSRGYGQPQHF.